What follows is one TCR beta chain and its context. Antigen: not known. The data derive from a study of T cells after yellow fever vaccination. Study results and limitations: Detected again after the booster were most primary-vaccination clones, at 95% to 98% CD4 and 80% to 90% CD8.

Making TCR cDNA involved 5'RACE template switching, which added UMIs and a universal primer site. TCRdb ran MiXCR on the 5' RACE reads and lists one entry per CDR3 protein. The sample holds 200,000 to 300,000 distinct CDR3 sequences, around 13% seen once. The CDR3 consists of 16 residues. With 4 bases removed from V and 9 bases from J, the gap between germline ends came to 23 bases. Germline-derived CDR1 and CDR2 are SGHKS and YYEKEE (reference sequence). Here the sequenced sample was CD4+ T cells sorted from PBMCs, taken 45 days after the yellow fever booster vaccination. This clonotype was sampled from a man aged 25 to 40 who received the YFV17D yellow fever vaccine. The chain links TRBV5-5 to TRBJ2-4, with D possibly being TRBD1 (6 bases). CDR3 nucleotides: TGTGCCAGCAGCGGTCCCCTAGGGACACCGGCGCGCATTCAGTACTTC. Protein sequence: CASSGPLGTPARIQYF.